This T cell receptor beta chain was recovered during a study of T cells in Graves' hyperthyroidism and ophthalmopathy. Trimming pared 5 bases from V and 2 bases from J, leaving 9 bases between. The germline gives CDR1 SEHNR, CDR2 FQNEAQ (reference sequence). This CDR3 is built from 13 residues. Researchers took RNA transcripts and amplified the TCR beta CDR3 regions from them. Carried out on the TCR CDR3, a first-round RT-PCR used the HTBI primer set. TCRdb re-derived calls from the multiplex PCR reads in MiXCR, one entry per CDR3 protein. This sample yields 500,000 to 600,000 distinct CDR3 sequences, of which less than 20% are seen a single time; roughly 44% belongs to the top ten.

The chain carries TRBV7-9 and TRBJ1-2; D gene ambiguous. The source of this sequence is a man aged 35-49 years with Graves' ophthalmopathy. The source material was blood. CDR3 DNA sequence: TGTGCCAGCAGCCCCCCCGCGAACTATGGCTACACCTTC. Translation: CASSPPANYGYTF.